Each of the 12 T cell receptor beta chains below was sequenced from the same sample in a study of chemoradiotherapy in HPV16-positive cancers. Data came from immunoSEQ multiplex PCR; TCRdb stores just in-frame clones and leaves some out. Among 12,000 or so clones listed, 86% were seen once. The starting material was blood, obtained from a patient who underwent chemoradiotherapy. All receptors derive from a human donor with HPV-associated anogenital cancer.

The chain employs TRBV18 and TRBJ1-4, with D perhaps matching TRBD1 (5 bases). Per the germline V gene, CDR1 is KGHSH and CDR2 is LQKENI. V shed 1 base and J shed 6 bases, with 9 bases lying between them. This CDR3 contains 14 residues. The chain's CDR3 is CASSPQGKDEKLFF. The DNA of the CDR3 is TGTGCCAGCTCACCACAGGGGAAGGATGAAAAACTGTTTTTT.

J is TRBJ1-6 and V is TRBV4-3; D remains unclear. Germline V gene data show CDR1 as LGHNA and CDR2 as YSLEER. The V end lost 0 bases, the J end lost 3 bases, and 9 bases lay between the germline ends. The CDR3 is 16 amino acids. CDR3 DNA sequence: TGCGCCAGCAGCCAAGATGAGGGCAACTATAATTCACCCCTCCACTTT. It is translated as CASSQDEGNYNSPLHF.

V is TRBV6-6 and J is TRBJ1-2; 10 bases map to TRBD1. V was pared by 5 bases and J by 3 bases, with 3 bases of the junction left unmatched. This CDR3 comprises 14 residues. Germline CDR1 reads MNHNY; CDR2 reads SVGAGI (reference sequence). The CDR3 reads CASSHGQGDYGYTF. CDR3 bases: TGTGCCAGCAGTCACGGACAGGGGGACTATGGCTACACCTTC.

The chain recombines TRBV10-3 with TRBJ1-1; D unclear. The CDR3 is 15 amino acids. Germline CDR1 ENHRY, CDR2 SYGVKD. V was clipped by 10 bases and J by 1 base, with 19 bases between them. The CDR3 DNA reads TGTGCCACCGTGTTGGGGTTTTTGGGGAACACTGAAGCTTTCTTT. This gives the protein CATVLGFLGNTEAFF.

The chain has TRBV19 and TRBJ2-3; D is unresolved. CDR1 and CDR2 (germline): LNHDA, SQIVND (reference sequence). This CDR3 comprises 13 residues. V lost 3 bases, J lost 1 base, and 5 bases lay in between. CDR3 residues: CASSILRTDTQYF. CDR3 nucleotides: TGTGCCAGTAGTATCCTCCGCACAGATACGCAGTATTTT. Complete variable domain (other parts from reference TRBV19 and TRBJ2-3): DGGITQSPKYLFRKEGQNVTLSCEQNLNHDAMYWYRQDPGQGLRLIYYSQIVNDFQKGDIAEGYSVSREKKESFPLTVTSAQKNPTAFYLCASSILRTDTQYFGPGTRLTVL.

The V call is TRBV6-1, the J call TRBJ1-4; tentatively, D is TRBD1 (6 bases). The CDR3 runs to 15 residues. Germline CDR1 MNHNS, CDR2 SASEGT. Trimming left V 8 bases short and J 6 bases short, with 19 bases between. CDR3 nucleotides: TGTGCCAGCTCTAGAAACCAAGGGGGGTATGAAAAACTGTTTTTT. Protein product: CASSRNQGGYEKLFF.

V gene TRBV5-1 combines with J gene TRBJ1-2, with D perhaps TRBD1 (6 bases). Germline lookup yields CDR1 SGHRS and CDR2 YFSETQ. Trimming pared 4 bases from V and 0 bases from J, leaving 13 bases between. This CDR3 has 15 amino acids. The CDR3 coding sequence is TGCGCCAGCAGCGCCCGGGACACCTCTAACTATGGCTACACCTTC. The encoded protein is CASSARDTSNYGYTF.

This chain connects TRBV6-1 to TRBJ1-3; D remains unclear. The V end was cut by 4 bases, the J end by 0 bases, with 16 bases between. The CDR3 runs to 17 residues. Germline CDR1 and CDR2: MNHNS and SASEGT. The CDR3 nucleotides read TGTGCCAGCAGTGGGATTTGGACCAAAGTCTCTGGAAACACCATATATTTT. Translating gives CASSGIWTKVSGNTIYF.

Only one count was recorded for this clone. This chain joins TRBV27 and TRBJ1-2, with 9 bases aligning to TRBD1. V shed 5 bases and J 7 bases; nucleotides not matched to a gene: 5. Germline-derived CDR1 and CDR2 are MNHEY and SMNVEV (reference sequence). This CDR3 has 13 amino acids. CDR3 loop: CASSVTGGSGYTF. CDR3 coding DNA: TGTGCCAGCAGTGTCACAGGGGGCTCTGGCTACACCTTC.

The V and J genes are TRBV9 and TRBJ1-2; unclear D gene. The CDR3 is 14 amino acids. CDR1 and CDR2 from the germline V gene are SGDLS and YYNGEE. V was shortened by 0 bases and J by 7 bases, with 13 bases between the two germline ends. In DNA form, the CDR3 reads TGTGCCAGCAGCGTAGCACCAGGAGGGTCTGGCTACACCTTC. It encodes CASSVAPGGSGYTF.

The chain links TRBV12-5 to TRBJ1-5; D is undetermined. CDR1 is LGHNT, CDR2 FRNRAP, per germline. V lost 1 base and J lost 0, with 13 bases in between. The CDR3 totals 17 residues. This CDR3 is CASGLAAGSNSNQPQHF. Written as DNA, the CDR3 is TGTGCTAGTGGTTTGGCGGCAGGCAGTAATAGCAATCAGCCCCAGCATTTT.

CDR3 sequence (DNA): TGTGCCAGCAGCCGCCCCCTTGCCCAGTATGGCTACACCTTC. Translated, it gives CASSRPLAQYGYTF. The rearrangement uses TRBV5-6 and TRBJ1-2; D uncertain. Germline V gene lookup returns CDR1 SGHDT and CDR2 YYEEEE. The V gene lost 4 bases and the J gene lost 5 bases, with 15 bases spanning the gap. This CDR3 has 14 residues. Full variable domain (outside the CDR3, taken from reference TRBV5-6 and TRBJ1-2): DAGVTQSPTHLIKTRGQQVTLRCSPKSGHDTVSWYQQALGQGPQFIFQYYEEEERQRGNFPDRFSGHQFPNYSSELNVNALLLGDSALYLCASSRPLAQYGYTFGSGTRLTVV.